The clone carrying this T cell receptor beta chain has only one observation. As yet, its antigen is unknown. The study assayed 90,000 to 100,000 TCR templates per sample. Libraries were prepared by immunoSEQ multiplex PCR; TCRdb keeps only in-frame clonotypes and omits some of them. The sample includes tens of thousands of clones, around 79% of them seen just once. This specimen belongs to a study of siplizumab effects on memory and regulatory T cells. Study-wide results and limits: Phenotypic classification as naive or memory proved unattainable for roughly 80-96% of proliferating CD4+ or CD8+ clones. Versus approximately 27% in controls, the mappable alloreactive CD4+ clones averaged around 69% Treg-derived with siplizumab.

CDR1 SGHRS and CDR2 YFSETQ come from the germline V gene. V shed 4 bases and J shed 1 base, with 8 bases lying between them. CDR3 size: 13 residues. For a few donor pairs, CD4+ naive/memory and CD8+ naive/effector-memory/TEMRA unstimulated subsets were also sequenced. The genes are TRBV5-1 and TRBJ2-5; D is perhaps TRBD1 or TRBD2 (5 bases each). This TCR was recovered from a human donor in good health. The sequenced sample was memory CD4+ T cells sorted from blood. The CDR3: CASSRDGQETQYF. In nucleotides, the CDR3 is TGCGCCAGCAGCAGGGACGGCCAAGAGACCCAGTACTTC. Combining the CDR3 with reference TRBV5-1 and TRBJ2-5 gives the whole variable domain KAGVTQTPRYLIKTRGQQVTLSCSPISGHRSVSWYQQTPGQGLQFLFEYFSETQRNKGNFPGRFSGRQFSNSRSEMNVSTLELGDSALYLCASSRDGQETQYFGPGTRLLVL.